Each of the 18 T cell receptor beta chains below was sequenced from the same sample in a study of blood T cell repertoires in COVID-19. Sequenced by immunoSEQ multiplex PCR; TCRdb stores in-frame clones only, minus some. Of 120,000 to 150,000 clones in the sample, approximately 80% were seen once. Material: peripheral blood. Receptor source: a human donor in a cohort sampled during active COVID-19.

The chain employs TRBV3-1 (or the pseudogene TRBV3-2) and TRBJ2-5, with 8 positions matching TRBD1. Germline CDR1 reads LGHDT; CDR2 reads YNNKEL (reference sequence). J gave up 4 bases and V 1 base, and 2 bases lay outside the gene matches. The CDR3 runs 14 residues. The CDR3 bases are TGTGCCAGCAGCCAAGGGACAGGGTCAGAGACCCAGTACTTC. Translating gives CASSQGTGSETQYF.

The chain couples TRBV24-1 to TRBJ1-1, with D possibly being TRBD1 (6 bases). The ends were cut back, 0 bases at V and 5 bases at J, with 12 bases in the middle. CDR1 KGHDR and CDR2 SFDVKD come from the germline V gene. The CDR3 is 15 residues long. DNA for the CDR3: TGTGCCACCAGTGATTTGATGGGGGCGCGGACTGAAGCTTTCTTT. It is translated as CATSDLMGARTEAFF.

The CDR3 loop reads CASSSGTRVGETQYF. The CDR3 bases are TGTGCCAGTTCTAGCGGGACTCGGGTGGGGGAGACCCAGTACTTC. The chain links TRBV2 to TRBJ2-5; 9 bases match TRBD2. The CDR3 runs 15 residues. J gave up 5 bases and V 9 bases, and 13 bases lay outside the gene matches. Germline values: CDR1 SNHLY, CDR2 FYNNEI.

This clone is a singleton in its sample. This chain links TRBV5-8 with TRBJ1-5; D ambiguous. V was pared by 4 bases and J by 1 base, with 9 bases between. Germline assignment: CDR1 SGHTS and CDR2 YDEGEE. The CDR3 runs to 14 residues. CDR3 coding DNA: TGTGCCAGCAGCGGGCGCCCCAGCAATCAGCCCCAGCATTTT. It specifies CASSGRPSNQPQHF.

The CDR3 protein is CASTSEVQGNQPQHF. The CDR3 region has the DNA TGTGCCAGCACTTCCGAGGTCCAGGGTAATCAGCCCCAGCATTTT. The chain joins TRBV6-6 to TRBJ1-5; possible D gene TRBD1, 5 bases. V was clipped by 7 bases and J by 4 bases, with 17 bases between them. The length of the CDR3 is 15 residues. The V gene's germline CDR1 is MNHNY and CDR2 SVGAGI (reference sequence).

The chain is built from TRBV11-2 and TRBJ1-3; tentative D call: TRBD1 (5 bases). Trimming removed 2 bases at V and 1 base at J, with 9 bases between. Per the germline V gene, CDR1 is SGHAT and CDR2 is FQNNGV. CDR3 length: 15 residues. CDR3 amino acids: CASSLNRGSGNTIYF. As DNA, the CDR3 is TGTGCCAGCAGCTTAAATCGGGGGTCTGGAAACACCATATATTTT.

The CDR3 nucleotides read TGTGCCAGCAGCTTAGCGCGCGACAGGCAAGCTTTCTTT. Its translation is CASSLARDRQAFF. The chain has TRBV7-2 and TRBJ1-1; the D gene is possibly TRBD1 (6 bases). The V gene lost 0 bases and the J gene lost 9 bases, with 11 bases spanning the gap. CDR3 size: 13 residues. Germline CDR1 is SGHTA and CDR2 is FQGNSA. The whole variable domain, remainder taken from reference TRBV7-2 and TRBJ1-1, is GAGVSQSPSNKVTEKGKDVELRCDPISGHTALYWYRQSLGQGLEFLIYFQGNSAPDKSGLPSDRFSAERTGGSVSTLTIQRTQQEDSAVYLCASSLARDRQAFFGQGTRLTVV.

The genes are TRBV11-2 and TRBJ1-2, with 7 bases identical to TRBD1. Germline V gene sequence: CDR1 SGHAT, CDR2 FQNNGV. Losses at the gene ends were 3 bases for V and 6 bases for J; bases not matched to a gene: 13. CDR3 size: 16 residues. Here the CDR3 reads CASSFNSGTDFDGYTF. For the CDR3, the DNA is TGTGCCAGCAGCTTTAATTCCGGGACAGATTTTGATGGCTACACCTTC.

The rearrangement joins TRBV4-1 to TRBJ2-7; possibly TRBD2 for D (5 bases). Trimming cost V 1 base and J 4 bases, with 20 bases left between them. CDR3 length: 17 residues. Germline V gene lookup returns CDR1 MGHRA and CDR2 YSYEKL. This chain's CDR3 is CASSQGPGIKFLYEQYV. CDR3 DNA sequence: TGCGCCAGCAGCCAAGGGCCCGGGATAAAGTTTCTGTACGAGCAGTACGTC.

The V gene is TRBV19, the J gene TRBJ2-1; D possibly corresponds to TRBD2 (6 bases). The CDR3 length is 16 residues. Germline V gives CDR1 LNHDA, CDR2 SQIVND (reference sequence). Between the trimmed V and J ends, which lost 11 bases and 0 bases, there was a span of 20 bases. The CDR3 DNA follows: TGTGCCTCGGGAGTCTCCCCACTCAGCTCCTACAATGAGCAGTTCTTC. This sequence encodes CASGVSPLSSYNEQFF.

This clone was counted between two and nine times. The J gene is TRBJ2-5, the V gene TRBV9; TRBD2 matches 10 bases. V was pared by 2 bases and J by 2 bases, with 6 bases of the junction left unmatched. The CDR3 sequence is 16 residues long. In germline, CDR1 is SGDLS, CDR2 YYNGEE. The CDR3 DNA follows: TGTGCCAGCAGCGTTGGTAGCGGGGGGATACAAGAGACCCAGTACTTC. The encoded protein is CASSVGSGGIQETQYF.

J is TRBJ2-3 and V is TRBV7-2; TRBD2 is a possible D gene (5 bases). The CDR3 length is 11 residues. Germline values: CDR1 SGHTA, CDR2 FQGNSA. V lost 5 bases to trimming and J lost 7 bases, with 7 bases between them. The CDR3 DNA is TGTGCCAGCAGCGGGAGTTATACGCAGTATTTT. Its translation is CASSGSYTQYF. Full variable domain (outside the CDR3, taken from reference TRBV7-2 and TRBJ2-3): GAGVSQSPSNKVTEKGKDVELRCDPISGHTALYWYRQSLGQGLEFLIYFQGNSAPDKSGLPSDRFSAERTGGSVSTLTIQRTQQEDSAVYLCASSGSYTQYFGPGTRLTVL.

The V call is TRBV7-8, the J call TRBJ2-7; the D gene is possibly TRBD1 (6 bases). CDR3 size: 14 residues. Germline CDR1 SGHVS, CDR2 FQNEAQ. Trimming pared 2 bases from V and 5 bases from J, leaving 13 bases between. The CDR3 DNA reads as TGTGCCAGCAGCTTATGGAACAGGGCCGACGAGCAGTACGTC. This gives the protein CASSLWNRADEQYV.

The DNA of the CDR3 is TGCGCCAGCAGCTTGGCCTACGTTGCTGAAGCTTTCTTT. This codes for CASSLAYVAEAFF. The chain couples TRBV5-1 to TRBJ1-1; D call uncertain. CDR1 SGHRS and CDR2 YFSETQ come from the germline V gene. The CDR3 runs to 13 residues. V was cut by 0 bases and J by 6 bases, with 9 bases left in between.

The chain joins TRBV4-2 to TRBJ2-7; TRBD2 matches at 8 bases. Germline values: CDR1 LGHNA, CDR2 YNFKEQ. J was trimmed by 2 bases and V by 0 bases; bases with no gene match: 6. The CDR3 is made up of 16 amino acids. DNA for the CDR3: TGTGCCAGCAGCCAAGATTCGGGGGGGGGAGCCTACGAGCAGTACTTC. Its translation: CASSQDSGGGAYEQYF.

CDR3 protein: CAWGDSSYNSPLHF. Here the CDR3 DNA reads TGTGCCTGGGGGGACAGCTCCTATAATTCACCCCTCCACTTT. The chain couples TRBV30 to TRBJ1-6, with 7 bases lining up with TRBD1. Germline V gives CDR1 GTSNPN, CDR2 SVGIG (reference sequence). The CDR3 extends over 14 amino acids. The V and J ends lost 5 bases and 0 bases, in that order; junction bases with no gene match: 1.

The table lists this clone with a count of one. The chain uses TRBV5-4 and TRBJ2-3; 13 nucleotides agree with TRBD2. This CDR3 is built from 18 residues. V lost 4 bases, J lost 1 base, and 9 bases stayed unmatched. CDR1 and CDR2 from the germline V gene are SGHNT and YYREEE (reference sequence). CDR3: CASSVDTSGRVGTDTQYF. CDR3 sequence (DNA): TGTGCCAGCAGCGTTGACACTAGCGGGAGGGTAGGCACAGATACGCAGTATTTT.

This chain uses TRBV11-3 with TRBJ2-3, with D possibly matching TRBD1 (5 bases). Trimming left V 1 base short and J 2 bases short, with 7 bases between. The CDR3 loop spans 14 amino acids. The germline gives CDR1 SGHNT, CDR2 YENEEA. This chain's CDR3 is CASSLARATDTQYF. The DNA of the CDR3 is TGTGCCAGCAGCTTAGCCAGGGCCACAGATACGCAGTATTTT.